This T cell receptor beta chain was profiled in a study of cytomegalovirus exposure and HLA in healthy donors. The overall study: The roughly 130 validation repertoires used the same platform as the 666 first-cohort repertoires, a later analysis reported.

Germline CDR1 reads MNHEY; CDR2 reads SMNVEV (reference sequence). Deletions cut 3 bases from V and 1 base from J, with 13 bases between. This CDR3 has 15 residues. Sequencing was performed with immunoSEQ multiplex PCR; in TCRdb, only in-frame clones are kept and a portion is missing. The data show 250,000 to 400,000 clones, 70% to 90% seen once. The source of this sequence is a man younger than 40 in good health and CMV-seronegative. Sequences were obtained from PBMCs. The rearrangement uses TRBV27 and TRBJ2-7, with D possibly TRBD1 on 5 matching bases. CDR3 nucleotides: TGTGCCAGCAGTTTGACCAGGGATAGGTCCTACGAGCAGTACTTC. It specifies CASSLTRDRSYEQYF.